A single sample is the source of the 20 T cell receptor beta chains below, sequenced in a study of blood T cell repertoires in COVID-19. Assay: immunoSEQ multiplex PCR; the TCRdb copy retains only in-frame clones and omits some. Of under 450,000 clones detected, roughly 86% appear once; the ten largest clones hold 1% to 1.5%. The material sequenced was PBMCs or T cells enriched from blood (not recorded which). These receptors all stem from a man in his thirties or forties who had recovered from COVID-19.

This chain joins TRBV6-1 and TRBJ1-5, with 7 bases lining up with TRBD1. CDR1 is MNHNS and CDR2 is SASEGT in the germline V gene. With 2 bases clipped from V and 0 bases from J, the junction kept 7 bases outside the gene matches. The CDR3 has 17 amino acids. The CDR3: CASSEPLTGSSNQPQHF. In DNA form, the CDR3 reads TGTGCCAGCAGTGAACCCTTGACAGGGTCTAGCAATCAGCCCCAGCATTTT.

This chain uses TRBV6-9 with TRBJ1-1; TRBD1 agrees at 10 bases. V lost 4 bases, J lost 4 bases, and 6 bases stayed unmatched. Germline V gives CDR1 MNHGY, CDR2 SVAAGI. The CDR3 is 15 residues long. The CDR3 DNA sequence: TGTGCCAGCAGTTCTATCGACAGGGGGCGCACTGAAGCTTTCTTT. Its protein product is CASSSIDRGRTEAFF.

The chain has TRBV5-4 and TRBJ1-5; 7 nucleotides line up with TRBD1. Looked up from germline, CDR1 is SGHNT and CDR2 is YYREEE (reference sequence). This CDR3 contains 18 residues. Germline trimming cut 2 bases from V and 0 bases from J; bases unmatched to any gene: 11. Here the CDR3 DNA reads TGTGCCAGCAGCTTTCTTCTTTACAGGGGTTATAGCAATCAGCCCCAGCATTTT. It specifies CASSFLLYRGYSNQPQHF.

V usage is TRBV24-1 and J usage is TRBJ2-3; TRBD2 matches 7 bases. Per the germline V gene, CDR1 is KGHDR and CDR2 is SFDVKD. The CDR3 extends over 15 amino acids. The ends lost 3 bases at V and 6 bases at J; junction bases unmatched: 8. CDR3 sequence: CATSDPGGSSDTQYF. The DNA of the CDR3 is TGTGCCACCAGTGATCCCGGGGGGAGCTCGGATACGCAGTATTTT.

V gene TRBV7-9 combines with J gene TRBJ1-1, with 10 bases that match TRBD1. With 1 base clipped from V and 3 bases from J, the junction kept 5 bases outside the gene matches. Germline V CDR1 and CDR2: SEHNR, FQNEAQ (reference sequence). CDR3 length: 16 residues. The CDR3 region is CASSLVGTGVHTEAFF. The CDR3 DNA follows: TGTGCCAGCAGCTTAGTGGGGACAGGGGTTCACACTGAAGCTTTCTTT.

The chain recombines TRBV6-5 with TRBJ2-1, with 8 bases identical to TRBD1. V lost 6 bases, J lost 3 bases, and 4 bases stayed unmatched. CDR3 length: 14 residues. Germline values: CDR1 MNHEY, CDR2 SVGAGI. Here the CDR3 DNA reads TGTGCCAGCAGCGGGACAGGAGACTACAATGAGCAGTTCTTC. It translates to CASSGTGDYNEQFF.

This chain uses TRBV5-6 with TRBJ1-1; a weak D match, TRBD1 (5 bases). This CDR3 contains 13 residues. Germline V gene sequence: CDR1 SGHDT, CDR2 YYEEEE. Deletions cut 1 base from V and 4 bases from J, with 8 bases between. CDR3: CASSLRGGTEAFF. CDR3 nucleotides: TGTGCCAGCAGCTTGAGGGGCGGCACTGAAGCTTTCTTT.

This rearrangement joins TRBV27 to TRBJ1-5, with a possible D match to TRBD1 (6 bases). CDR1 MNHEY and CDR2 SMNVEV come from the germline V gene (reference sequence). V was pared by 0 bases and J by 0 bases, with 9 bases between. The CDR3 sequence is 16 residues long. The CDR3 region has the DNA TGTGCCAGCAGTTTATCTGGGGGCTATAGCAATCAGCCCCAGCATTTT. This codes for CASSLSGGYSNQPQHF.

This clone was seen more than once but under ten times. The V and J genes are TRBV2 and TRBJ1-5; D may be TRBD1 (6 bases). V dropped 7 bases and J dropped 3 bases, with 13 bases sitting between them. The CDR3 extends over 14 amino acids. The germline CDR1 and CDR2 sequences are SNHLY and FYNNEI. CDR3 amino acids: CASTFGDTNQPQHF. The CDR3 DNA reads TGTGCCAGCACCTTTGGGGACACCAATCAGCCCCAGCATTTT. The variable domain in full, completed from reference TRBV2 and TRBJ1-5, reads EPEVTQTPSHQVTQMGQEVILRCVPISNHLYFYWYRQILGQKVEFLVSFYNNEISEKSEIFDDQFSVERPDGSNFTLKIRSTKLEDSAMYFCASTFGDTNQPQHFGDGTRLSIL.

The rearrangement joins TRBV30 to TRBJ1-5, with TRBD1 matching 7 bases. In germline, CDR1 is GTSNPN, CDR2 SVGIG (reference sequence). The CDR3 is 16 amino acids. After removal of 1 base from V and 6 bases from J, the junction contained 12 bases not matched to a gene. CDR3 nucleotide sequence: TGTGCCTGGAGTGAAAAAGGGGGCATGGGGATTCAGCCCCAGCATTTT. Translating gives CAWSEKGGMGIQPQHF.

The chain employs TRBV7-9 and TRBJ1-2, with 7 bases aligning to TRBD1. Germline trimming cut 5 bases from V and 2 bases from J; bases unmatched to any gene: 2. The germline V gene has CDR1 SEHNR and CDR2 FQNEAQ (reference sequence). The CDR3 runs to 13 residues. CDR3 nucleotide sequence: TGTGCCAGCAGCCTACAGGGGAACTATGGCTACACCTTC. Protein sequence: CASSLQGNYGYTF.

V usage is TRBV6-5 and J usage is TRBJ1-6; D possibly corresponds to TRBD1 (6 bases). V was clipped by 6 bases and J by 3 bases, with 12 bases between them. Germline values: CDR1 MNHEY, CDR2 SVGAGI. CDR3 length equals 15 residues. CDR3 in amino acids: CASRLDRNYNSPLHF. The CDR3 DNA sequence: TGTGCCAGCAGATTAGACAGGAACTATAATTCACCCCTCCACTTT.

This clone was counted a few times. The CDR3 is CASSYSYRDYEQYF. CDR3 nucleotides: TGTGCCAGCAGTTACTCGTACAGGGATTACGAGCAGTACTTC. J is TRBJ2-7 and V is TRBV6-5; D may be TRBD1 (6 bases). Trimming cost V 0 bases and J 4 bases, with 10 bases left between them. Per the germline V gene, CDR1 is MNHEY and CDR2 is SVGAGI. The CDR3 has 14 amino acids.

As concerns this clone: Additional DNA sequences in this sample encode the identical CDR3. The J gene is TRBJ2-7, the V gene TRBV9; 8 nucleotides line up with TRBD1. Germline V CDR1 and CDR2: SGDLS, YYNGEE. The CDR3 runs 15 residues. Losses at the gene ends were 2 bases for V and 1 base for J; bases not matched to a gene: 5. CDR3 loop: CASSVAGTGSYEQYF. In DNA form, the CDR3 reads TGTGCCAGCAGCGTGGCGGGGACAGGATCCTACGAGCAGTACTTC.

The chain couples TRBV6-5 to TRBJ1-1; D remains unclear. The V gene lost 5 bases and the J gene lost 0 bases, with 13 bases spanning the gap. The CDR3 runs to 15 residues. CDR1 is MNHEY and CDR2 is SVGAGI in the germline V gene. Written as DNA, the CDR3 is TGTGCCAGCAGTCCCCTAGAGAGAATGAACACTGAAGCTTTCTTT. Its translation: CASSPLERMNTEAFF.

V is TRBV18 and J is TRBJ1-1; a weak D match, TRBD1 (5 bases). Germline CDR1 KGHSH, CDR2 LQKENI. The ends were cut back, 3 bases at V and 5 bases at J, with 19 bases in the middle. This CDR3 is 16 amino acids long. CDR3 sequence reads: CASSPLTVNGGTEAFF. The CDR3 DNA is TGTGCCAGCTCACCCTTAACAGTCAATGGGGGGACTGAAGCTTTCTTT.

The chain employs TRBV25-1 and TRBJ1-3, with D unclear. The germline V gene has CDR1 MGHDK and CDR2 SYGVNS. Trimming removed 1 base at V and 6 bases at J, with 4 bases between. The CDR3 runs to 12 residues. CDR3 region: CASSESSNTIYF. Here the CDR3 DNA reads TGTGCCAGCAGTGAATCCTCAAACACCATATATTTT.

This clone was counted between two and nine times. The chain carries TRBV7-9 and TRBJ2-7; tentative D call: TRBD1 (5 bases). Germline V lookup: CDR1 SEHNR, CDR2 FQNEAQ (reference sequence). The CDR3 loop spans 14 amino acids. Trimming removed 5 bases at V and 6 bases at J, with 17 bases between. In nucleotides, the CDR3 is TGTGCCAGCAGCCCCACGGGCGGCAGGGCCGAGCAGTACTTC. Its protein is CASSPTGGRAEQYF.

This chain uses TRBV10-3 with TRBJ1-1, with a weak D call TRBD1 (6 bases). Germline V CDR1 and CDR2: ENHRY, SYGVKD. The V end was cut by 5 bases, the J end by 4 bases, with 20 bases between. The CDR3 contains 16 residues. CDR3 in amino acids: CAISRRIGGLGTEAFF. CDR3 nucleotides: TGTGCCATCAGTAGAAGAATCGGGGGGCTGGGCACTGAAGCTTTCTTT.

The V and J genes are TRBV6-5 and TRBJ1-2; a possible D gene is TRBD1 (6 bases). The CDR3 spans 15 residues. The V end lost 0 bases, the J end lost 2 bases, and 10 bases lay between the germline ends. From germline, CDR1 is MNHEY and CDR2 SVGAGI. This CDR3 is CASSYSAGTNYGYTF. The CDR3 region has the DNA TGTGCCAGCAGTTACTCTGCAGGGACAAACTATGGCTACACCTTC.